The clone carrying this T cell receptor beta chain was picked up many times. Its antigen is not known. V lost 4 bases, J lost 7 bases, and 9 bases stayed unmatched. Germline V gene lookup returns CDR1 KGHSH and CDR2 LQKENI. The CDR3 has 15 amino acids. This record comes from a study of T-cell memory formation after mild COVID-19. Study-wide results and limits: Clones contracting across day 15 to 85 had a balanced CD4/CD8 profile; later expanding clones leaned CD4+. CD4+ contracting clones lay mainly in CM and EM, CD8+ ones in EMRA.

TCRdb passed the 5' RACE reads through MiXCR, listing each CDR3 protein once. The repertoire includes roughly 300,000 distinct CDR3 sequences, about an eighth of them detected once, and about a fifth sits in the top ten. The gene calls are TRBV18 and TRBJ2-1, with 8 bases lining up with TRBD1. This receptor was obtained from a man younger than 35 who had mild COVID-19 (a few samples of this study predate the infection). Cell type and time point are not known. Sequenced sample: PBMCs or a T cell subset sorted from them (not recorded which). CDR3 sequence reads: CASSLRETGVNEQFF. Written as DNA, the CDR3 is TGTGCCAGCTCACTGAGGGAGACAGGGGTAAATGAGCAGTTCTTC.